This T cell receptor beta chain came from a study of cytomegalovirus exposure and HLA in healthy donors listed by TCRdb under 2017. In the study overall: An earlier analysis of some 600 of the donors reported approximately 280 Gb of sequence data and 90 million to 120 million unique TCR beta sequences obtained from about 179 million T cells. The study was designed to test whether signatures of past pathogen exposure could be identified by cataloging public T cell receptors. Class I and class II HLA loci were covered by the typing at four-digit resolution. An early release that covered about 600 HLA-typed donors contained approximately 300 gigabases of sequencing data and approximately 85 million unique TCR sequences. Roughly 5 DR-DQ haplotypes were handled as single units for association and clustering, since linkage in the cohort was strong. The later analysis used no new phenotypic data to find candidate immune exposures, relying instead on TCR beta sequences and their occurrence across donors. In a later genetic analysis, genome-wide SNP genotypes for about three fifths of the roughly 670 donors were used, and that subset was treated as a discovery cohort. Among a few hundred genotyped donors of the cohort, an average of 235,054 unique TCR beta nucleotide sequences were sequenced per donor, roughly a sixth of them non-productive. Donor age, sex, ethnicity and CMV serostatus were compiled together with the repertoire data. To study patterns of TCR occurrence, a later analysis re-analyzed previously published TCR beta repertoires from 666 donors and added high-resolution HLA genotyping. All discovery cohort repertoires had been generated using a single sequencing platform. Typing coverage varied by locus: roughly 620-640 donors for A, B, C, DRB1 and DQB1; some 520 for DQA1; about 600 for DPA1; roughly 470 for DPB1. Along with the approximately 700-subject first cohort, a separate validation cohort of over a hundred different subjects was used. To decide whether each TCR beta V gene segment behaved as functional or pseudogenic, an earlier analysis of some 600 of the donors relied on high-throughput TCR beta sequencing. The study profiled the T cell repertoires of approximately 700 subjects by immunosequencing and related them to cytomegalovirus serostatus. To predict cytomegalovirus infection status, the study brought together high-throughput TCR immunosequencing, statistical association of individual TCRs with disease status, and machine learning. Among the roughly 390 genotyped donors, around 81% belonged to the genetic ancestry cluster associated with self-reported Caucasian donors.

Libraries were constructed by the immunoSEQ multiplex PCR assay. For the multiplex PCR, a mixture combining 60 forward primers for TCR Vbeta segments and 13 reverse primers for TCR Jbeta segments was used. The CDR3 region of rearranged TCR beta genes was amplified from genomic DNA by a multiplex PCR assay. Amplified TCR beta libraries were sequenced as 87-base-pair reads on the Illumina HiSeq System. The authors' pipeline ran thus. In a later analysis, around 80 million unique TCR beta chains were counted across the 500 to 700 repertoires, and roughly 11 million of these chains were shared by at least two donors. To remove PCR and sequencing errors, raw reads were error-corrected and collapsed into unique sequences using a nearest-neighbor algorithm that merged closely related sequences. V, D and J gene segments were assigned by aligning CDR3 sequences to IMGT reference sequences. Each retained sequence needed at least a six-nucleotide match to both a V gene segment and a J gene segment. A rearrangement was called productive if the CDR3 had no stop codons and remained in frame with V and J, and every other rearrangement was called non-productive. CDR3 was defined according to IMGT convention as the region running from the second conserved V-encoded cysteine to the conserved J-encoded phenylalanine. Sequences without an unambiguous match to a single V gene segment were excluded from the earlier analysis of almost 600 of the donors. In an earlier analysis of several hundred of the donors, a V segment was called functional when productive rearrangements were above 56.7%, and segregating when the standard deviation between donors exceeded 5%. A statistical classification framework was built to diagnose cytomegalovirus status from the catalog of TCR beta chain sequences. V and J gene assignment, in a later analysis, came from comparing TCR nucleotide sequences with IMGT/GENE-DB human TR gene sequences. In a later analysis, CDR3 sequences and most-parsimonious VDJ recombination scenarios were assigned using the TCRdist pipeline. In a later analysis, every TCR beta chain was defined by the combination of its CDR3 amino acid sequence and its V-gene family, and reads without a unique V-gene family were dropped. As a way to deal with suspected cross-contamination and a sequencing artifact, a later analysis dropped hundreds of nucleotide sequences that were highly shared and had low generation probability. For each public chain, a later analysis derived a clonal expansion index from normalized ranks of inferred template counts within each repertoire. Generation probabilities in a later analysis came from a VDJ recombination model fitted to out-of-frame rearrangements, and those results were checked against IGoR. In a later analysis, TCR-TCR, TCR-HLA and TCR-CMV co-occurrence was scored with hypergeometric tests, and a repertoire-size bias correction was applied to TCR pairs. False discovery rates were estimated in a later analysis by permuting HLA or CMV assignments 20 times. In a later analysis, co-occurring TCRs were grouped with DBSCAN, and TCRdist sequence similarity was added when clustering was performed within HLA-allele-positive subsets. For co-occurrence clustering, repertoires with fewer than 30,000 or more than 120,000 public chains were excluded, along with five repertoires with anomalous nucleotide sharing. Not all clones reach the TCRdb copy of this immuneACCESS table, which keeps in-frame sequences only. Checked studies attribute under half of the gap to unresolved V genes and leave the rest unexplained. That table furnishes V, J and clone size, whereas the DNA furnished D and trimming. Present in this sample are about 140,000 clones, about 80% of which were seen just once. The top ten constitute approximately 1.5% of the sample.

The cohort comprised some 700 healthy bone marrow donors. Cohort members were all nominally healthy when sampled, although unrecorded immune exposures were likely present. The donor tested CMV seropositive, placing the donor among the 250 to 350 seropositive members of the cohort. Each donor provided a peripheral blood sample, and peripheral blood mononuclear cells were used for TCR beta sequencing. The Qiagen DNeasy Blood Extraction Kit was used to extract genomic DNA from the blood cell samples. Results and caveats for the whole study, not just this receptor: In the study, around 150 TCR beta chains were listed as associated with cytomegalovirus. According to a later analysis, most CMV-associated TCR beta chains appeared to be HLA-restricted, and the HLA associations seemed to be driven largely by CMV exposure. Because HLA typing was missing for some donors at each locus, association tests included only the typed subset. At a false discovery rate of 0.05, a later analysis linked approximately 18,000 TCR beta sequences to specific HLA alleles. Cytomegalovirus status was reported to be diagnosed by the classifier with high specificity and sensitivity in both the original and validation cohorts. An earlier analysis of approximately 590 of the donors showed that most TCR beta V segments appeared in productive rearrangements either about 87% or about 30% of the time, which broadly matched IMGT annotations. The 87-base-pair reads could not distinguish some IMGT-functional V segments, including TRBV6-2 and TRBV6-3, so those segments were excluded. Correlated functional status among segregating V segments might be attributable to linkage disequilibrium, but an unknown experimental factor could not be ruled out. Because counts were too low, about 18 rarely observed V segments, including chromosome 9 orphons, were excluded from the earlier analysis of several hundred of the donors. The authors suggested that the approach could potentially be generalized to other disease states and immunological phenotypes. Compared with equally common non-associated chains, HLA-associated TCR beta chains in a later analysis were more clonally expanded and had lower generation probabilities. Presence/absence analyses assumed roughly uniform sequencing depth across donors, an assumption that may not hold. Compared with the approximately 700-donor mean, donors in an Asian-associated ancestry cluster had fewer N-insertions in productive TCRs, according to a later genetic analysis. V-gene and J-gene trimming of TCR beta chains was associated with a missense DCLRE1C variant in a later genetic analysis, and the association was replicated in an independent cohort. In vitro tests confirmed that a few of the cytomegalovirus-associated TCR beta chains recognize cytomegalovirus antigens. Most TCR sequences were observed very rarely across donors, whereas some public TCRs were present in many individuals. A further reported finding was that TCR beta sequences accurately predicted the HLA-A and HLA-B alleles for most subjects in the first cohort. For the cohort, immune exposure information was limited to CMV serostatus. According to a later analysis, TCR association rates differed among HLA loci, with DRB1 alleles showing the most associated TCRs and HLA-C alleles showing the fewest. When HLA alleles, especially DR and DQ, strongly co-occurred, attributing TCR associations to individual alleles was difficult. A cluster of highly shared sequence variants was judged likely to represent a technical artifact of the sequencing pipeline. The cohort was sequenced for TCR beta chains only, and without alpha or paired-chain data the features that could be detected were limited. In a later analysis, several top co-occurrence clusters were reported to appear linked to parvovirus B19, influenza, CMV and Epstein-Barr virus.

Deletion took 2 bases off V and 4 bases off J, with a span of 5 bases between the germline ends. The germline V gene specifies MDHEN as CDR1 and SYDVKM as CDR2. Its CDR3 holds 12 amino acids, cysteine through phenylalanine. The read is trimmed to its CDR3 DNA, 36 bases read in frame from base 1. In regard to this clone: Its specific antigen is unknown. Base qualities are not provided; no much larger clone lies one nucleotide away.

The origin of this receptor is a man aged 25 to 45 in good health and CMV-seropositive. The sample taken for sequencing was PBMCs. The receptor chain draws on TRBV28 and TRBJ2-5; the D gene cannot be named for sure. The CDR3 has the sequence CASSLALETQYF. The DNA is as follows: TGTGCCAGCAGTTTAGCGCTAGAGACCCAGTACTTC.